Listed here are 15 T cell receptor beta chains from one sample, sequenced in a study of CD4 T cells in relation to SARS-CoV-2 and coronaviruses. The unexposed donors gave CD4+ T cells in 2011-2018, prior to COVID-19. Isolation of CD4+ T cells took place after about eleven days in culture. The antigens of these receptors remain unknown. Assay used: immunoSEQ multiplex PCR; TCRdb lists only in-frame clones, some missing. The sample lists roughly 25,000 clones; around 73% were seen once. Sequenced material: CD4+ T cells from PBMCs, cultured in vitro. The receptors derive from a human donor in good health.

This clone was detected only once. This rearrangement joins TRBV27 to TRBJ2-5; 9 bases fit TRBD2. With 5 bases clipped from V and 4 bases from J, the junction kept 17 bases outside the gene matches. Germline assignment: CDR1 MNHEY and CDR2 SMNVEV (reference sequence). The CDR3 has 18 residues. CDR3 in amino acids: CASSPPAGGADLRETQYF. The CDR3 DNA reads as TGTGCCAGCAGTCCGCCGGCGGGGGGGGCGGATTTAAGAGAGACCCAGTACTTC.

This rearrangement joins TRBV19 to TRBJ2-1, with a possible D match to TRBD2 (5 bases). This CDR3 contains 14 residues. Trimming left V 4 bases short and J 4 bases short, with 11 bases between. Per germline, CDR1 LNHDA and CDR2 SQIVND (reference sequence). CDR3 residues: CASSTSGRYNEQFF. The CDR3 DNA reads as TGTGCCAGTAGTACCAGCGGAAGATACAATGAGCAGTTCTTC.

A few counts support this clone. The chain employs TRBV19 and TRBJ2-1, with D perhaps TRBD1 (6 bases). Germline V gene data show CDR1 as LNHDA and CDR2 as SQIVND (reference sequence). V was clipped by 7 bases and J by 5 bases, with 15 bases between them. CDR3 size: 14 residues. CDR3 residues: CASTLVQGNNEQFF. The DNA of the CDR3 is TGTGCCAGTACCCTAGTACAGGGAAACAATGAGCAGTTCTTC.

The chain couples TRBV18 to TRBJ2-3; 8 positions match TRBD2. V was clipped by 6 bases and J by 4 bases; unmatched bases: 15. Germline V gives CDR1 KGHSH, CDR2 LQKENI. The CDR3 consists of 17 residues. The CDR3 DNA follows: TGTGCCAGCTCCCAGGGAGTCCCGGGAGGGCCATCAGATACGCAGTATTTT. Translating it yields CASSQGVPGGPSDTQYF.

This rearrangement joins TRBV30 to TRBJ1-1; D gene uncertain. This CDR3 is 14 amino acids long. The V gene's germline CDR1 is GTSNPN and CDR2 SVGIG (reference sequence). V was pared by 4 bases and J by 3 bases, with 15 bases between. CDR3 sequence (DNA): TGTGCCTGGACCTGGGAGCCTAGGGACACTGAAGCTTTCTTT. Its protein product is CAWTWEPRDTEAFF.

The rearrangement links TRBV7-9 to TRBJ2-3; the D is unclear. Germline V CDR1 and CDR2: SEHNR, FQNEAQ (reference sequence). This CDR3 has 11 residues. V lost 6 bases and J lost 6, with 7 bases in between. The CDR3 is CASRAQDTQYF. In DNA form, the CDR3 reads TGTGCCAGCAGGGCGCAGGATACGCAGTATTTT.

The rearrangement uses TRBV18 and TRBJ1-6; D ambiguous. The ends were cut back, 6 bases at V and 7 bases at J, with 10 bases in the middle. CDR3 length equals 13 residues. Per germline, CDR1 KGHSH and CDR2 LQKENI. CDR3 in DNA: TGTGCCAGCTCGAGGGAGCGGAATTCACCCCTCCACTTT. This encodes CASSRERNSPLHF.

The DNA of the CDR3 is TGTGCCAGCAGCTTAAACAGCGGAGAGTCCTACAATGAGCAGTTCTTC. Its protein product is CASSLNSGESYNEQFF. The genes are TRBV7-9 and TRBJ2-1, with D possibly TRBD2 on 5 matching bases. The CDR3 is made up of 16 amino acids. Germline V gene data show CDR1 as SEHNR and CDR2 as FQNEAQ (reference sequence). Trimming took off 2 bases at V and 1 base at J, with 12 bases between the two ends.

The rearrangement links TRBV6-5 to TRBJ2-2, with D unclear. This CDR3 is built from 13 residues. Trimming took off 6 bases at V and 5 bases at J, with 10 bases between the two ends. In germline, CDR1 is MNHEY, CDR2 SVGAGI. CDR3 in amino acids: CASRLRLTGELFF. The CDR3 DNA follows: TGTGCCAGCAGGTTAAGGTTGACCGGGGAGCTGTTTTTT.

Written as DNA, the CDR3 is TGTGCCAGCAGCTTAAGGGGGGGGGCGCGGTCGGACGAGCAGTACTTC. Its protein product is CASSLRGGARSDEQYF. The chain carries TRBV7-3 and TRBJ2-7; a possible D gene is TRBD2 (7 bases). Germline CDR1 is SGHTA and CDR2 is FQGTGA. V lost 1 base and J 5 bases, leaving 18 bases between the germline ends. This CDR3 has 16 amino acids.

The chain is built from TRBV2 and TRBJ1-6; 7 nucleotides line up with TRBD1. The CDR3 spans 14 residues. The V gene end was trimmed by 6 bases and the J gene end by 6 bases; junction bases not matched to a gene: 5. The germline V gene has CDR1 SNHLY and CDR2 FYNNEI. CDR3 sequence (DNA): TGTGCCAGCAGGGCCGGGACAGTTAATTCACCCCTCCACTTT. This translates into CASRAGTVNSPLHF.

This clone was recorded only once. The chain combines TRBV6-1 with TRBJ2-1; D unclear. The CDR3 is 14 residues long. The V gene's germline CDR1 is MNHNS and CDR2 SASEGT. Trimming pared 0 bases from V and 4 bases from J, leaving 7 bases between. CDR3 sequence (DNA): TGTGCCAGCAGTGAAGCCAGTTTATACAATGAGCAGTTCTTC. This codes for CASSEASLYNEQFF.

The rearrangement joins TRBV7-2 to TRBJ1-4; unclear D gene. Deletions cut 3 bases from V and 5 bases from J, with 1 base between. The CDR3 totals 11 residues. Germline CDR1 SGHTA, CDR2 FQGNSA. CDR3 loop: CASSFNEKLFF. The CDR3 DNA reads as TGTGCCAGCAGCTTCAATGAAAAACTGTTTTTT.

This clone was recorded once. The CDR3 loop is CASSPARDHDYEQYF. DNA of the CDR3: TGTGCCAGCAGCCCCGCCAGGGACCACGATTACGAGCAGTACTTC. The chain carries TRBV3-1 (or the pseudogene TRBV3-2) and TRBJ2-7; D possibly uses TRBD1 or TRBD2 (5 bases each). The ends were cut back, 4 bases at V and 4 bases at J, with 17 bases in the middle. Germline CDR1 LGHDT, CDR2 YNNKEL (reference sequence). The CDR3 is made up of 15 amino acids.

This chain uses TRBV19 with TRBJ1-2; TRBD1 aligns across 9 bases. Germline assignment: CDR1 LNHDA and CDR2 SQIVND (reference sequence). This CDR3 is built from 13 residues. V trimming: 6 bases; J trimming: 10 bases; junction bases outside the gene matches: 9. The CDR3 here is CASRSRDREYYTF. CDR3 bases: TGTGCCAGTAGAAGTCGGGACAGGGAGTACTACACCTTC.